These 9 T cell receptor beta chains came from one sample sequenced in a study of shared clonotypes between healthy human individuals. Some clones are missing from TCRdb's copy, which holds only in-frame ones; the method was immunoSEQ multiplex PCR. The sample comprises around 2,000,000 clones, 85% to 95% of which are singletons, and roughly 0.13% rests with the top ten. Material for sequencing was naive CD4+ T cells sorted from blood. The subset is: CD45RA+ positively selected. The source of these receptors is a man in his late teens or twenties in good health.

This chain links TRBV6-1 with TRBJ1-4, with D perhaps TRBD1 (6 bases). Trimming took off 6 bases at V and 0 bases at J, with 11 bases between the two ends. This CDR3 contains 15 residues. Germline V gene data show CDR1 as MNHNS and CDR2 as SASEGT. The CDR3 DNA sequence: TGTGCCAGCAGCCAAGGGGGGACAACTAATGAAAAACTGTTTTTT. Amino acids: CASSQGGTTNEKLFF.

The CDR3 loop reads CAWSLDSQAFF. The DNA for the CDR3 is TGTGCCTGGAGTCTGGACAGTCAAGCTTTCTTT. This chain uses TRBV30 with TRBJ1-1, with D tentatively TRBD1 (6 bases). Germline-derived CDR1 and CDR2 are GTSNPN and SVGIG (reference sequence). Trimming shortened V by 2 bases and J by 9 bases, and 10 bases separated the two germline ends. The CDR3 length is 11 residues.

The chain recombines TRBV7-9 with TRBJ1-4; a weak D match, TRBD1 (5 bases). The germline gives CDR1 SEHNR, CDR2 FQNEAQ (reference sequence). V was shortened by 2 bases and J by 7 bases, with 14 bases between the two germline ends. The CDR3 covers 15 residues. In nucleotides, the CDR3 is TGTGCCAGCAGCTTAAGACGGCAGGGTAGTGAAAAACTGTTTTTT. It specifies CASSLRRQGSEKLFF.

This clone was counted many times. J is TRBJ1-2 and V is TRBV27, with 7 bases matching TRBD1. Germline CDR1 MNHEY, CDR2 SMNVEV (reference sequence). With V trimmed by 7 bases and J by 2 bases, 7 bases remained unmatched. This CDR3 comprises 14 residues. CDR3 residues: CASKGAGQNYGYTF. For the CDR3, the DNA is TGTGCCAGCAAGGGGGCAGGGCAGAACTATGGCTACACCTTC.

The rearrangement links TRBV6-1 to TRBJ1-2, with D possibly TRBD1 on 5 matching bases. This CDR3 contains 14 residues. CDR1 is MNHNS and CDR2 is SASEGT in the germline V gene. Trimming shortened V by 1 base and J by 6 bases, and 12 bases separated the two germline ends. CDR3 loop: CASSEGRREDGYTF. Written as DNA, the CDR3 is TGTGCCAGCAGTGAAGGCCGCAGGGAGGATGGCTACACCTTC.

This rearrangement joins TRBV6-5 to TRBJ1-5, with no clear D. This CDR3 is built from 14 residues. In germline, CDR1 is MNHEY, CDR2 SVGAGI. With 6 bases removed from V and 4 bases from J, the gap between germline ends came to 13 bases. In nucleotides, the CDR3 is TGTGCCAGCAGCGCCGAGGGAGGGAATCAGCCCCAGCATTTT. The encoded protein is CASSAEGGNQPQHF.

The rearrangement links TRBV5-4 to TRBJ2-7; D is possibly TRBD1 or TRBD2 (5 bases each). The germline gives CDR1 SGHNT, CDR2 YYREEE (reference sequence). V lost 3 bases to trimming and J lost 3 bases, with 16 bases between them. The CDR3 totals 15 residues. DNA for the CDR3: TGTGCCAGCAGCTCGGGGCAGCAAAAGAACTACGAGCAGTACTTC. Translation: CASSSGQQKNYEQYF.

The V gene is TRBV5-1, the J gene TRBJ1-2, with a weak D call TRBD1 (6 bases). CDR1 and CDR2 (germline): SGHRS, YFSETQ. The V and J ends lost 5 bases and 4 bases respectively, with 12 bases between them. The CDR3 has 13 residues. The DNA of the CDR3 is TGCGCCAGCAGTCCAGGGGCCGCCTATGGCTACACCTTC. This codes for CASSPGAAYGYTF. The full variable domain, its missing parts supplied by reference TRBV5-1 and TRBJ1-2, is KAGVTQTPRYLIKTRGQQVTLSCSPISGHRSVSWYQQTPGQGLQFLFEYFSETQRNKGNFPGRFSGRQFSNSRSEMNVSTLELGDSALYLCASSPGAAYGYTFGSGTRLTVV.

CDR3 protein: CASSLMGGMVKETQYF. In DNA form, the CDR3 reads TGTGCCAGCAGCTTAATGGGGGGTATGGTCAAGGAGACCCAGTACTTC. The genes are TRBV7-2 and TRBJ2-5; D is perhaps TRBD2 (6 bases). This CDR3 spans 16 amino acids. With 2 bases removed from V and 5 bases from J, the gap between germline ends came to 18 bases. Germline CDR1 is SGHTA and CDR2 is FQGNSA.